The 18 T cell receptor beta chains below all came from one sample that was sequenced in a study of blood T cell repertoires in COVID-19. Profiled with immunoSEQ multiplex PCR; TCRdb holds only in-frame clones, not every one. The table records 140,000 to 150,000 clones, around nine tenths of them present only once. The sample consisted of peripheral blood. These receptors were collected from a human donor in a cohort sampled during active COVID-19.

The chain couples TRBV6-5 to TRBJ2-1, with D perhaps TRBD1 (5 bases). V lost 5 bases, J lost 9 bases, and 11 bases lay in between. The CDR3 consists of 12 residues. Germline assignment: CDR1 MNHEY and CDR2 SVGAGI. The CDR3, as DNA: TGTGCCAGCAGTCACCCAGGGCTTGAGCAGTTCTTC. This gives the protein CASSHPGLEQFF.

The V gene is TRBV19, the J gene TRBJ2-7; 10 positions agree with TRBD2. Germline CDR1 is LNHDA and CDR2 is SQIVND (reference sequence). CDR3 size: 14 residues. V trimming: 6 bases; J trimming: 0 bases; junction bases outside the gene matches: 2. The CDR3 sequence is CASRSGGDSYEQYF. The CDR3 coding sequence is TGTGCCAGTAGGAGCGGGGGGGACTCCTACGAGCAGTACTTC. Full variable domain (missing parts from reference TRBV19 and TRBJ2-7): DGGITQSPKYLFRKEGQNVTLSCEQNLNHDAMYWYRQDPGQGLRLIYYSQIVNDFQKGDIAEGYSVSREKKESFPLTVTSAQKNPTAFYLCASRSGGDSYEQYFGPGTRLTVT.

The rearrangement joins TRBV18 to TRBJ1-2; the D gene is possibly TRBD1 (5 bases). Trimming removed 2 bases at V and 0 bases at J, with 13 bases between. CDR3 length: 16 amino acids. In germline, CDR1 is KGHSH, CDR2 LQKENI. CDR3: CASSPGQGSANYGYTF. The CDR3 DNA reads as TGTGCCAGCTCACCAGGTCAGGGAAGTGCTAACTATGGCTACACCTTC.

This clone was detected once. The CDR3 loop is CASLPGRGGLWETQYF. CDR3 coding DNA: TGTGCCAGCCTCCCAGGGCGGGGAGGATTGTGGGAGACCCAGTACTTC. The chain uses TRBV5-8 and TRBJ2-5; possible D gene TRBD2, 6 bases. The germline gives CDR1 SGHTS, CDR2 YDEGEE. Between the trimmed V and J ends, which lost 7 bases and 5 bases, there was a span of 24 bases. The CDR3 length is 16 residues.

This chain links TRBV6-5 with TRBJ2-3; 10 nucleotides line up with TRBD2. The CDR3 has 15 amino acids. The ends lost 4 bases at V and 8 bases at J; junction bases unmatched: 9. In germline, CDR1 is MNHEY, CDR2 SVGAGI. The CDR3 loop is CASSLLAGVAGTQYF. The CDR3, as DNA: TGTGCCAGCAGTTTGCTAGCGGGGGTAGCAGGTACGCAGTATTTT.

The chain carries TRBV19 and TRBJ1-2; D unresolved. Germline CDR1 and CDR2: LNHDA and SQIVND (reference sequence). Trimming pared 4 bases from V and 6 bases from J, leaving 12 bases between. The CDR3 consists of 13 residues. The DNA for the CDR3 is TGTGCCAGTAGTAGGAGGCAGGTAGATGGCTACACCTTC. Encoded protein: CASSRRQVDGYTF.

The chain has TRBV28 and TRBJ1-5; D not resolved. Germline CDR1 is MDHEN and CDR2 is SYDVKM. V was shortened by 5 bases and J by 5 bases, with 13 bases between the two germline ends. The CDR3 covers 14 residues. The chain's CDR3 is CASSLNPTYQPQHF. CDR3 nucleotides: TGTGCCAGCAGTCTGAATCCCACATATCAGCCCCAGCATTTT. Using reference TRBV28 and TRBJ1-5 for the parts outside the CDR3, the full variable domain is DVKVTQSSRYLVKRTGEKVFLECVQDMDHENMFWYRQDPGLGLRLIYFSYDVKMKEKGDIPEGYSVSREKKERFSLILESASTNQTSMYLCASSLNPTYQPQHFGDGTRLSIL.

The genes are TRBV2 and TRBJ1-3; possibly TRBD1 for D (5 bases). Per germline, CDR1 SNHLY and CDR2 FYNNEI. V was cut by 2 bases and J by 0 bases, with 11 bases left in between. There are 16 residues in the CDR3. CDR3 residues: CASSEQGLISGNTIYF. DNA for the CDR3: TGTGCCAGCAGTGAACAGGGTTTGATCTCTGGAAACACCATATATTTT.

The V gene is TRBV7-2, the J gene TRBJ2-3; D unresolved. Between the trimmed V and J ends, which lost 4 bases and 6 bases, there was a span of 17 bases. Germline V gene sequence: CDR1 SGHTA, CDR2 FQGNSA. The CDR3 spans 15 residues. CDR3 protein: CASSSAGAFGDTQYF. As DNA, the CDR3 is TGTGCCAGCAGCTCCGCCGGCGCCTTCGGGGATACGCAGTATTTT.

The genes are TRBV7-2 and TRBJ1-6, with a possible D match to TRBD1 (5 bases). CDR1 and CDR2 (germline): SGHTA, FQGNSA. CDR3 length equals 12 residues. The germline V and J ends were trimmed by 2 bases and 12 bases, with 8 bases remaining between them. Written as DNA, the CDR3 is TGTGCCAGCAGCTTAATTGACAGACCCCTCCACTTT. It translates to CASSLIDRPLHF.

The rearrangement joins TRBV7-8 to TRBJ2-5; D may be TRBD1 (6 bases). Germline V gives CDR1 SGHVS, CDR2 FQNEAQ. This CDR3 contains 13 residues. V shed 3 bases and J shed 5 bases, with 10 bases lying between them. DNA of the CDR3: TGTGCCAGCAGCTTTGGGGGCCTGGAGACCCAGTACTTC. Amino acid sequence: CASSFGGLETQYF.

The gene calls are TRBV4-3 and TRBJ1-1, with unresolved D. Germline loops: CDR1 LGHNA, CDR2 YSLEER. The CDR3 consists of 15 residues. V gave up 3 bases and J gave up 1 base, with 12 bases separating them. CDR3 DNA: TGCGCCAGCAGCCAGAGCGTTTCTGGGAACACTGAAGCTTTCTTT. Protein: CASSQSVSGNTEAFF.

The chain has TRBV4-1 and TRBJ2-1, with TRBD1 matching 7 bases. This CDR3 has 16 residues. V trimming: 0 bases; J trimming: 2 bases; junction bases outside the gene matches: 4. Germline-derived CDR1 and CDR2 are MGHRA and YSYEKL. DNA of the CDR3: TGCGCCAGCAGCCAAGACCGGGACAGAGCCTACAATGAGCAGTTCTTC. This sequence encodes CASSQDRDRAYNEQFF.

The chain has TRBV2 and TRBJ2-5, with a tentative D call TRBD2 (6 bases). The CDR3 extends over 15 amino acids. Germline V gene lookup returns CDR1 SNHLY and CDR2 FYNNEI. V was trimmed by 7 bases and J by 7 bases, leaving 22 bases between them. CDR3 sequence (DNA): TGTGCCAGCAAAGATGGAGTGCGGGGCATCGGGACCCAGTACTTC. As protein: CASKDGVRGIGTQYF.

This sequence joins TRBV3-1 (or the pseudogene TRBV3-2) and TRBJ2-4, with 13 bases identical to TRBD2. V shed 0 bases, J shed 8 bases, and the junction held 10 bases outside the gene matches. Germline-derived CDR1 and CDR2 are LGHDT and YNNKEL (reference sequence). This CDR3 spans 18 amino acids. CDR3 bases: TGTGCCAGCAGCCAAGATCAGACTAGCGGGAGGAGGGATGACATTCAGTACTTC. Protein sequence: CASSQDQTSGRRDDIQYF.

CDR3 DNA sequence: TGCGCCAGCAGCCCGGCGTTGGGGCAGGCAACTAATGAAAAACTGTTTTTT. This codes for CASSPALGQATNEKLFF. The chain links TRBV5-1 to TRBJ1-4; D is perhaps TRBD1 (5 bases). From germline, CDR1 is SGHRS and CDR2 YFSETQ. The CDR3 length is 17 residues. V dropped 4 bases and J dropped 0 bases, with 16 bases sitting between them.

The J gene is TRBJ1-3, the V gene TRBV5-6; D might be TRBD1 (6 bases). V lost 0 bases, J lost 3 bases, and 22 bases lay in between. Looked up from germline, CDR1 is SGHDT and CDR2 is YYEEEE. The CDR3 is 19 residues long. CDR3 amino acids: CASSLAAGDYWGSGNTIYF. CDR3 in DNA: TGTGCCAGCAGCTTGGCGGCAGGGGATTATTGGGGCAGTGGAAACACCATATATTTT.

This sequence joins TRBV7-2 and TRBJ2-1; maybe TRBD2 (5 bases). With 6 bases removed from V and 4 bases from J, the gap between germline ends came to 13 bases. From germline, CDR1 is SGHTA and CDR2 FQGNSA. This CDR3 contains 14 residues. The chain's CDR3 is CASRLARGYNEQFF. CDR3 coding DNA: TGTGCCAGCAGACTTGCCCGCGGGTACAATGAGCAGTTCTTC. The entire variable domain, with the rest obtained from reference TRBV7-2 and TRBJ2-1, is as follows: GAGVSQSPSNKVTEKGKDVELRCDPISGHTALYWYRQSLGQGLEFLIYFQGNSAPDKSGLPSDRFSAERTGGSVSTLTIQRTQQEDSAVYLCASRLARGYNEQFFGPGTRLTVL.